These 5 T cell receptor beta chains were all obtained from the same sample, sequenced in a study of T cell responses to AZD1222 COVID-19 vaccine. TCRdb's copy holds only in-frame clones and misses some; the assay was immunoSEQ multiplex PCR. Counted here are 100,000 to 120,000 clones, 70% to 90% occurring once; the ten biggest clones make up around 2.3%. The sample in question was peripheral blood, obtained on day 0 of AZD1222 vaccination. The receptors derive from an adult in good health.

The chain is built from TRBV28 and TRBJ1-1; 9 bases align to TRBD1. V trimming: 7 bases; J trimming: 6 bases; junction bases outside the gene matches: 18. This CDR3 spans 17 amino acids. From germline, CDR1 is MDHEN and CDR2 SYDVKM. The CDR3 nucleotides read TGTGCCAGCAACTTTACACCGGGACAGGGAGATAATGCTGAAGCTTTCTTT. Protein: CASNFTPGQGDNAEAFF.

CDR3 in amino acids: CSVEVWGDRSRNEQFF. DNA for the CDR3: TGCAGCGTTGAAGTCTGGGGGGACAGAAGTCGCAATGAGCAGTTCTTC. The chain recombines TRBV29-1 with TRBJ2-1; D might be TRBD1 (7 bases). Germline CDR1 and CDR2: SQVTM and ANQGSEA. This CDR3 has 16 residues. Trimming removed 1 base at V and 6 bases at J, with 19 bases between.

In its sample, this clone was seen once. This specimen includes other DNA sequences encoding the same CDR3. This chain connects TRBV18 to TRBJ1-5; D possibly corresponds to TRBD1 (6 bases). The germline V gene has CDR1 KGHSH and CDR2 LQKENI. The CDR3 is 15 residues long. Trimming stripped 6 bases from V and 2 bases from J, with 14 bases between. The CDR3 reads CASSPPGEGNQPQHF. DNA for the CDR3: TGTGCCAGCTCCCCCCCAGGGGAAGGCAATCAGCCCCAGCATTTT. The whole variable domain, remainder taken from reference TRBV18 and TRBJ1-5, is NAGVMQNPRHLVRRRGQEARLRCSPMKGHSHVYWYRQLPEEGLKFMVYLQKENIIDESGMPKERFSAEFPKEGPSILRIQQVVRGDSAAYFCASSPPGEGNQPQHFGDGTRLSIL.

For the CDR3, the DNA is TGTGCCAGCAGTTTAAGGGTACAGGCGTATAATTCACCCCTCCACTTT. Amino acid sequence: CASSLRVQAYNSPLHF. The gene calls are TRBV27 and TRBJ1-6, with D perhaps TRBD1 (5 bases). CDR1 is MNHEY, CDR2 SMNVEV, per germline (reference sequence). V was pared by 2 bases and J by 4 bases, with 12 bases between. The CDR3 consists of 16 residues.

The rearrangement uses TRBV4-3 and TRBJ2-3; TRBD2 agrees at 11 bases. The CDR3 totals 19 residues. The V gene end was trimmed by 0 bases and the J gene end by 0 bases; junction bases not matched to a gene: 8. Germline CDR1 LGHNA, CDR2 YSLEER. The DNA of the CDR3 is TGCGCCAGCAGCCAAGATTCAATCGGGACTAGCGGAAGCACAGATACGCAGTATTTT. Its protein product is CASSQDSIGTSGSTDTQYF.